These 28 T cell receptor beta chains share one sample of origin, sequenced in a study of the immune and genomic landscape of osteosarcoma. Method: immunoSEQ multiplex PCR; TCRdb's copy keeps in-frame clones and lacks some. The sample contains approximately 720 clones, more than 75% of which appear only once. Sequencing input: tumor tissue from a local recurrence in the calf muscle. The receptor set was obtained from an older woman with osteosarcoma.

This CDR3 reads CASSSQAPNTEAFF. The DNA of the CDR3 is TGCGCCAGCAGCTCCCAGGCGCCGAACACTGAAGCTTTCTTT. The rearrangement links TRBV5-1 to TRBJ1-1; D call uncertain. V was clipped by 3 bases and J by 1 base, with 10 bases between them. This CDR3 region has 14 residues. Looked up from germline, CDR1 is SGHRS and CDR2 is YFSETQ.

This clone was counted a few times. The rearrangement joins TRBV19 to TRBJ1-2; 8 nucleotides align to TRBD1. This CDR3 has 16 residues. Germline CDR1 is LNHDA and CDR2 is SQIVND (reference sequence). V shed 6 bases, J shed 0 bases, and the junction held 9 bases outside the gene matches. The CDR3 coding sequence is TGTGCCAGTAGGGGGGACAGGACAACAGCTAACTATGGCTACACCTTC. Residues: CASRGDRTTANYGYTF.

The rearrangement links TRBV6-6 to TRBJ1-2, with a tentative D call TRBD1 (5 bases). The germline V gene encodes CDR1 MNHNY and CDR2 SVGAGI (reference sequence). V was trimmed by 2 bases and J by 11 bases, leaving 15 bases between them. CDR3 length: 13 amino acids. Here the CDR3 DNA reads TGTGCCAGCAGTTACGGGGGATCACGGGAGTACACCTTC. It codes for CASSYGGSREYTF.

The chain combines TRBV5-1 with TRBJ2-4, with 10 bases lining up with TRBD1. CDR1 and CDR2 (germline): SGHRS, YFSETQ. CDR3 length equals 16 residues. The V gene end was trimmed by 0 bases and the J gene end by 3 bases; junction bases not matched to a gene: 3. The CDR3 DNA follows: TGCGCCAGCAGCTTGGGGACAGGGGGAGACAAAAACATTCAGTACTTC. Protein: CASSLGTGGDKNIQYF.

The gene calls are TRBV28 and TRBJ2-1; D ambiguous. Germline V gene sequence: CDR1 MDHEN, CDR2 SYDVKM. The V end was cut by 2 bases, the J end by 11 bases, with 7 bases between. The CDR3 loop spans 11 amino acids. DNA for the CDR3: TGTGCCAGCAGTTTAGGGCAGCAGCAGTTCTTC. Its translation: CASSLGQQQFF.

The CDR3 reads CASSLLGSGKQETQYF. Written as DNA, the CDR3 is TGTGCCAGCAGCTTGTTGGGTAGCGGGAAGCAAGAGACCCAGTACTTC. The chain links TRBV5-4 to TRBJ2-5, with 8 bases matching TRBD2. Looked up from germline, CDR1 is SGHNT and CDR2 is YYREEE (reference sequence). The CDR3 totals 16 residues. Losses at the gene ends were 1 base for V and 2 bases for J; bases not matched to a gene: 7.

CDR3 sequence: CAISESTWGGETQYF. CDR3 nucleotides: TGTGCCATCAGTGAGTCGACTTGGGGAGGGGAGACCCAGTACTTC. The rearrangement uses TRBV10-3 and TRBJ2-5; 7 bases agree with TRBD2. The CDR3 contains 15 residues. The trim removed 0 bases at V and 5 bases at J, leaving 6 bases unmatched. The germline CDR1 and CDR2 sequences are ENHRY and SYGVKD.

The chain couples TRBV27 to TRBJ2-2; TRBD2 aligns across 8 bases. This CDR3 comprises 17 residues. J lost 2 bases, V lost 3 bases, and 8 bases had no gene match. Per the germline V gene, CDR1 is MNHEY and CDR2 is SMNVEV (reference sequence). In DNA, the CDR3 is TGTGCCAGCAGTTTTGGGCTAGCGGGTTATAACACCGGGGAGCTGTTTTTT. As protein: CASSFGLAGYNTGELFF.

The V and J genes are TRBV11-2 and TRBJ2-3; D call uncertain. CDR3 length equals 15 residues. Germline V lookup: CDR1 SGHAT, CDR2 FQNNGV. Trimming removed 2 bases from V and 5 bases from J, with 14 bases in between. CDR3 sequence reads: CASSLKRANRDTQYF. CDR3 in DNA: TGTGCCAGCAGCTTAAAACGGGCGAACAGAGATACGCAGTATTTT.

This chain uses TRBV7-6 with TRBJ2-1, with a weak D call TRBD2 (6 bases). The CDR3 loop spans 14 amino acids. The germline V gene encodes CDR1 SGHVS and CDR2 FNYEAQ. The V gene lost 4 bases and the J gene lost 5 bases, with 12 bases spanning the gap. The CDR3 spells CASSSRGSHNEQFF. The DNA for the CDR3 is TGTGCCAGCAGCTCCCGGGGGAGTCACAATGAGCAGTTCTTC.

This clone was found a few times. The genes are TRBV5-1 and TRBJ2-7; the D gene is possibly TRBD2 (6 bases). The CDR3 is 15 amino acids. V gave up 4 bases and J gave up 2 bases, with 16 bases separating them. Germline lookup yields CDR1 SGHRS and CDR2 YFSETQ. DNA for the CDR3: TGCGCCAGCAGCACGGGTAGGGAGGAGGCCTACGAGCAGTACTTC. Residues: CASSTGREEAYEQYF.

CDR3 DNA: TGTGCCAGCAGTGAAGCGGGACGGATCTATGGCTACACCTTC. This gives the protein CASSEAGRIYGYTF. This chain joins TRBV2 and TRBJ1-2; perhaps TRBD1 as D (5 bases). The CDR3 has 14 amino acids. Germline V gene data show CDR1 as SNHLY and CDR2 as FYNNEI. Trimming cost V 0 bases and J 4 bases, with 9 bases left between them.

The chain combines TRBV6-5 with TRBJ2-5; D is possibly TRBD2 (6 bases). V shed 6 bases and J shed 7 bases, with 18 bases lying between them. The CDR3 sequence is 14 residues long. Germline V gene lookup returns CDR1 MNHEY and CDR2 SVGAGI. The CDR3 DNA is TGTGCCAGCAGCCCGGGGGAATCTAGCAGGACCCAGTACTTC. Residues: CASSPGESSRTQYF.

The genes are TRBV30 and TRBJ1-2; the D gene is possibly TRBD1 (5 bases). This CDR3 contains 15 residues. The germline V gene encodes CDR1 GTSNPN and CDR2 SVGIG (reference sequence). Trimming took off 2 bases at V and 8 bases at J, with 21 bases between the two ends. The DNA of the CDR3 is TGTGCCTGGAGTCGACGGGTCAGGGATCTTCGGGGCTACACCTTC. It specifies CAWSRRVRDLRGYTF.

CDR3 sequence reads: CASSRAGGATDTQYF. CDR3 in DNA: TGTGCCAGCAGTAGAGCTGGGGGGGCCACAGATACGCAGTATTTT. This chain links TRBV7-6 with TRBJ2-3; tentative D call: TRBD2 (7 bases). CDR3 length equals 15 residues. The germline V gene has CDR1 SGHVS and CDR2 FNYEAQ. V gave up 6 bases and J gave up 2 bases, with 15 bases separating them.

This clone was seen a handful of times. Here the CDR3 reads CASSPYADTQYF. CDR3 DNA: TGTGCCAGCTCACCGTACGCAGATACGCAGTATTTT. The rearrangement links TRBV18 to TRBJ2-3; D is ambiguous. Germline V gene sequence: CDR1 KGHSH, CDR2 LQKENI. The CDR3 loop spans 12 amino acids. V was cut by 3 bases and J by 4 bases, with 5 bases left in between.

The J gene is TRBJ1-3, the V gene TRBV18; no reliable D call. Germline values: CDR1 KGHSH, CDR2 LQKENI. V was trimmed by 4 bases and J by 0 bases, leaving 10 bases between them. This CDR3 has 15 amino acids. In nucleotides, the CDR3 is TGTGCCAGCTCACTCGACGGACTCTCTGGAAACACCATATATTTT. Translation gives CASSLDGLSGNTIYF.

This clone was seen more than once but under ten times. The chain carries TRBV7-2 and TRBJ2-2; D not resolved. Germline V gene data show CDR1 as SGHTA and CDR2 as FQGNSA. The CDR3 sequence is 14 residues long. The V and J ends lost 4 bases and 4 bases respectively, with 10 bases between them. The CDR3 sequence is CASSSLVITGELFF. In DNA, the CDR3 is TGTGCCAGCAGCTCCCTGGTCATCACCGGGGAGCTGTTTTTT.

The V call is TRBV28, the J call TRBJ2-5; unclear D gene. The CDR3 is made up of 13 amino acids. V was cut by 8 bases and J by 0 bases, with 10 bases left in between. The germline V gene encodes CDR1 MDHEN and CDR2 SYDVKM. The CDR3 DNA reads TGTGCCAGCTGGACGGAGTACCAAGAGACCCAGTACTTC. Protein: CASWTEYQETQYF. Full variable domain (outside the CDR3, taken from reference TRBV28 and TRBJ2-5): DVKVTQSSRYLVKRTGEKVFLECVQDMDHENMFWYRQDPGLGLRLIYFSYDVKMKEKGDIPEGYSVSREKKERFSLILESASTNQTSMYLCASWTEYQETQYFGPGTRLLVL.

The V gene is TRBV27, the J gene TRBJ2-7, with TRBD1 matching over 8 bases. This CDR3 region has 15 residues. Germline loops: CDR1 MNHEY, CDR2 SMNVEV (reference sequence). Trimming at V came to 5 bases and at J to 6 bases, leaving 12 bases not matched to a gene. Here the CDR3 DNA reads TGTGCCAGCAGTACACGAACAGGGGGTCGGAGCGAGCAGTACTTC. It codes for CASSTRTGGRSEQYF.

This clone turned up a few times. This chain connects TRBV27 to TRBJ1-1; no firm D call. Trimming took off 0 bases at V and 4 bases at J, with 15 bases between the two ends. The germline V gene has CDR1 MNHEY and CDR2 SMNVEV (reference sequence). CDR3 length: 16 residues. The CDR3 reads CASSLSTVGSGTEAFF. CDR3 sequence (DNA): TGTGCCAGCAGTTTATCCACAGTGGGGTCTGGCACTGAAGCTTTCTTT.

The chain recombines TRBV18 with TRBJ2-1, with D unresolved. Per germline, CDR1 KGHSH and CDR2 LQKENI. The CDR3 runs 13 residues. V lost 0 bases and J lost 4, with 4 bases in between. CDR3 bases: TGTGCCAGCTCACCACCGGGATACAATGAGCAGTTCTTC. Its translation: CASSPPGYNEQFF.

This chain links TRBV9 with TRBJ1-1, with 7 bases identical to TRBD1. This CDR3 comprises 14 residues. CDR1 is SGDLS, CDR2 YYNGEE, per germline. Trimming cost V 4 bases and J 11 bases; bases outside gene matches: 14. For the CDR3, the DNA is TGTGCCAGCAGCTCGGGGGGACAGAGTGCGGGGGCTTTCTTT. It encodes CASSSGGQSAGAFF. The full variable domain, its missing parts supplied by reference TRBV9 and TRBJ1-1, is DSGVTQTPKHLITATGQRVTLRCSPRSGDLSVYWYQQSLDQGLQFLIQYYNGEERAKGNILERFSAQQFPDLHSELNLSSLELGDSALYFCASSSGGQSAGAFFGQGTRLTVV.

The rearrangement links TRBV5-5 to TRBJ2-2; weak D call: TRBD2 (5 bases). From germline, CDR1 is SGHKS and CDR2 YYEKEE (reference sequence). Trimming removed 4 bases from V and 5 bases from J, with 18 bases in between. This CDR3 is 16 amino acids long. CDR3 amino acids: CASSHVGGERTGELFF. CDR3 DNA sequence: TGTGCCAGCAGCCACGTCGGAGGAGAAAGGACCGGGGAGCTGTTTTTT.

This sequence joins TRBV7-2 and TRBJ1-6; D is ambiguous. The germline V and J ends were trimmed by 1 base and 7 bases, with 14 bases remaining between them. Per the germline V gene, CDR1 is SGHTA and CDR2 is FQGNSA. This CDR3 spans 16 amino acids. Here the CDR3 DNA reads TGTGCCAGCAGCTTAGGACGTTTGCCGGGAAATTCACCCCTCCACTTT. Amino acid sequence: CASSLGRLPGNSPLHF.

The chain employs TRBV4-3 and TRBJ2-3; D is unresolved. Germline lookup yields CDR1 LGHNA and CDR2 YSLEER. V shed 3 bases and J shed 6 bases, with 10 bases lying between them. The CDR3 loop spans 13 amino acids. In DNA, the CDR3 is TGCGCCAGCAGCCACCCAGGCCGGGATACGCAGTATTTT. Its translation is CASSHPGRDTQYF.

This clone has only one observation. The CDR3 nucleotides are TGTGCCAGCAGCTTGGGCGGGTGGGGGAACACTGAAGCTTTCTTT. It is translated as CASSLGGWGNTEAFF. The rearrangement links TRBV5-4 to TRBJ1-1; D is unresolved. The CDR3 extends over 15 amino acids. Germline values: CDR1 SGHNT, CDR2 YYREEE (reference sequence). V lost 0 bases to trimming and J lost 1 base, with 10 bases between them.

V gene TRBV27 combines with J gene TRBJ1-2, with D unclear. Trimming removed 5 bases at V and 5 bases at J, with 21 bases between. This CDR3 contains 16 residues. Germline loops: CDR1 MNHEY, CDR2 SMNVEV (reference sequence). CDR3 nucleotide sequence: TGTGCCAGCAGTCCTACCCAGACTGGAGGGCTTTATGGCTACACCTTC. Amino acid sequence: CASSPTQTGGLYGYTF.